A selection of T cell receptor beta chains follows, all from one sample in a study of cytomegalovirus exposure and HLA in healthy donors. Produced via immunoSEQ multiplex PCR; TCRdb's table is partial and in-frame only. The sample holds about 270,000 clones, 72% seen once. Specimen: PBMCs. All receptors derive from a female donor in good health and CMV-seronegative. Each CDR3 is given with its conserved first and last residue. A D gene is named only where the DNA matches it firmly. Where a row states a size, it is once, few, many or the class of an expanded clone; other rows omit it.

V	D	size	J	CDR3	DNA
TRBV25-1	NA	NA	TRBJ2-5	CASSPDLATQETQYF	TGTGCCAGCAGCCCTGACTTAGCGACCCAAGAGACCCAGTACTTC
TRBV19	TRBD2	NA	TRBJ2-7	CATGLGTYEQYF	TGTGCCACAGGACTAGGGACCTACGAGCAGTACTTC
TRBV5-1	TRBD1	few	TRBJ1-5	CASSESTGGRQPQHF	TGCGCCAGCAGCGAGAGCACAGGGGGCCGGCAGCCCCAGCATTTT
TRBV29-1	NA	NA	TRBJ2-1	CSVGDNEQFF	TGCAGCGTTGGAGACAATGAGCAGTTCTTC
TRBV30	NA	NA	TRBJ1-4	CAWSVGRNNEKLFF	TGTGCCTGGAGTGTGGGGCGGAATAATGAAAAACTGTTTTTT
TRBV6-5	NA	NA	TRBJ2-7	CASSRRDSVYEQYF	TGTGCCAGCAGCCGGAGGGACTCCGTCTACGAGCAGTACTTC
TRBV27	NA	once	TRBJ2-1	CASSLAGYVNNEQFF	TGTGCCAGCAGTTTAGCAGGGTATGTGAACAATGAGCAGTTCTTC
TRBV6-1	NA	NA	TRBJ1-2	CASRDGAGGYTF	TGTGCCAGCAGGGACGGGGCGGGGGGCTACACCTTC
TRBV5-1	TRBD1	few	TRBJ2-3	CASRGTGEDTQYF	TGCGCCAGCAGGGGGACAGGGGAAGATACGCAGTATTTT
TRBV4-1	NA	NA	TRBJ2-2	CASSQVYNTGELFF	TGCGCCAGCAGCCAAGTATATAACACCGGGGAGCTGTTTTTT
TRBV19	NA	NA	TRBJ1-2	CATGRGGLYGYTF	TGTGCCACCGGGAGGGGCGGACTATATGGCTACACCTTC
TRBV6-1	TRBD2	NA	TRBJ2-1	CASSVSSGSANEQFF	TGTGCCAGCAGTGTTTCTAGCGGTTCAGCGAATGAGCAGTTCTTC
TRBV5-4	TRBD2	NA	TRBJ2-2	CASSLEGLAGDTGELFF	TGTGCCAGCAGCTTGGAAGGACTAGCGGGAGACACCGGGGAGCTGTTTTTT
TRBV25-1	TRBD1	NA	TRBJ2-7	CASSRTTGARYEQYF	TGTGCCAGCAGTCGAACCACAGGGGCTAGGTACGAGCAGTACTTC
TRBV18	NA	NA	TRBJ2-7	CASSPRTGTYEQYF	TGTGCCAGCTCACCCCGGACGGGAACCTACGAGCAGTACTTC
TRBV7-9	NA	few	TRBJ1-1	CSSSLLEANTEAFF	TGTTCCAGCAGCTTATTAGAGGCGAACACTGAAGCTTTCTTT
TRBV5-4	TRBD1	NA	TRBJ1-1	CASSPQTGPMNTEAFF	TGTGCCAGCAGCCCCCAGACAGGGCCCATGAACACTGAAGCTTTCTTT
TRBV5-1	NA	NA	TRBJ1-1	CASSLDGRDTEAFF	TGCGCCAGCAGCTTGGATGGCAGGGACACTGAAGCTTTCTTT
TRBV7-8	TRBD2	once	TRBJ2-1	CASSLRLAGGPNEQFF	TGTGCCAGCAGCTTACGACTAGCGGGAGGGCCTAATGAGCAGTTCTTC
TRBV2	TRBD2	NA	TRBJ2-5	CASSDEAGGQETQYF	TGTGCCAGCAGTGACGAGGCGGGAGGCCAAGAGACCCAGTACTTC
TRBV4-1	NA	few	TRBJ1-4	CASSFRREKLFF	TGCGCCAGCAGTTTCCGTCGGGAAAAACTGTTTTTT
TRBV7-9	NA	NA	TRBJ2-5	CASSLAIEETQYF	TGTGCCAGCAGCTTAGCTATTGAGGAGACCCAGTACTTC
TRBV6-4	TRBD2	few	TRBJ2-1	CASASSGGSYNEQFF	TGTGCCAGCGCCTCTAGCGGGGGATCCTACAATGAGCAGTTCTTC
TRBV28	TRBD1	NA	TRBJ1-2	CASSAPTTGVRYGYGYTF	TGTGCCAGCAGTGCGCCAACGACAGGGGTTAGGTATGGCTATGGCTACACCTTC
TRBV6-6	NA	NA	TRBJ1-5	CATGLISNQPQHF	TGTGCCACGGGTCTCATTAGCAATCAGCCCCAGCATTTT
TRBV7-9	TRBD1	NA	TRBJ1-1	CASSFPSGQMNTEAFF	TGTGCCAGCAGCTTTCCCTCGGGACAGATGAACACTGAAGCTTTCTTT